This T cell receptor beta chain was recovered during a study of neoadjuvant nivolumab and ipilimumab in lung cancer. Study observations and caveats: Pretherapy blood TCR richness correlated positively with resected tumor richness.

Profiling relied on immunoSEQ multiplex PCR, and the TCRdb table lists in-frame clones only, not all of them. The table shows some 8,100 clones, with 70% to 80% occurring only once. Points on this clone: Its antigen is undetermined.

The CDR3 has 13 residues. Germline V gives CDR1 MNHEY, CDR2 SVGAGI. The V end lost 4 bases, the J end lost 4 bases, and 11 bases lay between the germline ends. The TCR was taken from an adult with non-small cell lung cancer. The chain joins TRBV6-5 to TRBJ2-7; perhaps D is TRBD1 or TRBD2 (5 bases each). The source was adjacent normal lung tissue, collected after neoadjuvant nivolumab, alone or with ipilimumab, at or shortly before surgery. The CDR3 sequence is CASSSNWGYEQYF. As DNA, the CDR3 is TGTGCCAGCAGTTCCAACTGGGGGTACGAGCAGTACTTC.